These 8 T cell receptor beta chains share one sample of origin, sequenced in a study of blood T cells in healthy people across ages. Together with a sample-barcoded 5' primer, a J-beta primer mix was included in a second PCR lasting about 7 to 11 cycles. TCRdb re-derived calls from the 5' RACE reads in MiXCR, one entry per CDR3 protein. Here the sample spans around 690,000 distinct CDR3 sequences, around 54% being singletons. Material: blood. The receptors were gathered from a man aged 55 to 70 in good health.

V is TRBV25-1 and J is TRBJ2-4, with 9 bases that match TRBD2. V lost 3 bases and J lost 6; bases outside the gene matches: 6. Germline CDR1 and CDR2: MGHDK and SYGVNS. This CDR3 has 15 amino acids. CDR3 in amino acids: CASSEPGLAGNIQYF. For the CDR3, the DNA is TGTGCCAGCAGTGAGCCGGGACTAGCTGGAAACATTCAGTACTTC.

This sequence joins TRBV12-3 or TRBV12-4 and TRBJ2-7, with D tentatively TRBD1 or TRBD2 (5 bases each). Trimming removed 6 bases at V and 12 bases at J, with 18 bases between. The CDR3 has 12 amino acids. The CDR3 coding sequence is TGTGCCAGCAGCAAAGGGACCAGAGGGTTGTACTTC. Its translation is CASSKGTRGLYF.

The V gene is TRBV3-1, the J gene TRBJ2-5; no firm D call. The CDR3 covers 16 residues. Deletions cut 1 base from V and 3 bases from J, with 15 bases between. Germline assignment: CDR1 LGHDT and CDR2 YNNKEL (reference sequence). Written as DNA, the CDR3 is TGTGCCAGCAGCCAAGCCCTTGGCATCGAGGAAGAGACCCAGTACTTC. Translating it yields CASSQALGIEEETQYF.

V gene TRBV27 combines with J gene TRBJ1-2, with 9 bases aligning to TRBD1. The germline V gene encodes CDR1 MNHEY and CDR2 SMNVEV (reference sequence). The CDR3 has 14 residues. V gave up 3 bases and J gave up 8 bases; unmatched junction bases: 7. CDR3 nucleotides: TGTGCCAGCAGTTTTTCGGGACAGGGTTTCGGCTACACCTTC. Its protein product is CASSFSGQGFGYTF.

The chain has TRBV18 and TRBJ2-1, with D unresolved. With 3 bases removed from V and 12 bases from J, the gap between germline ends came to 15 bases. This CDR3 comprises 13 residues. CDR1 and CDR2 from the germline V gene are KGHSH and LQKENI. CDR3 nucleotides: TGTGCCAGCTCACCTGGCTCCCTGGCTGGGCAGTTCTTC. Protein: CASSPGSLAGQFF.

This clonotype was recorded a few times. This rearrangement joins TRBV4-2 to TRBJ2-5; TRBD1 matches at 7 bases. Trimming at V came to 0 bases and at J to 2 bases, leaving 3 bases not matched to a gene. The CDR3 consists of 15 residues. Germline V gives CDR1 LGHNA, CDR2 YNFKEQ. CDR3 region: CASSQEPRGQETQYF. In nucleotides, the CDR3 is TGTGCCAGCAGCCAAGAACCCAGGGGGCAAGAGACCCAGTACTTC.

The chain couples TRBV14 to TRBJ2-5, with D perhaps given as TRBD1 or TRBD2 (5 bases each). The CDR3 is 15 residues long. V shed 4 bases and J shed 7 bases, with 19 bases lying between them. Germline V gene data show CDR1 as SGHDN and CDR2 as FVKESK. CDR3 coding DNA: TGTGCCAGCAGCCCAAGAACCGGGACGGAATCGACCCAGTACTTC. Its translation is CASSPRTGTESTQYF. The full variable domain, with the rest looked up from reference TRBV14 and TRBJ2-5, is EAGVTQFPSHSVIEKGQTVTLRCDPISGHDNLYWYRRVMGKEIKFLLHFVKESKQDESGMPNNRFLAERTGGTYSTLKVQPAELEDSGVYFCASSPRTGTESTQYFGPGTRLLVL.

The chain links TRBV29-1 to TRBJ2-1; no firm D call. The germline V gene encodes CDR1 SQVTM and CDR2 ANQGSEA. The ends were cut back, 4 bases at V and 0 bases at J, with 10 bases in the middle. This CDR3 region has 14 residues. CDR3 in amino acids: CSVAATSSYNEQFF. CDR3 bases: TGCAGCGTTGCGGCCACGAGCTCCTACAATGAGCAGTTCTTC.